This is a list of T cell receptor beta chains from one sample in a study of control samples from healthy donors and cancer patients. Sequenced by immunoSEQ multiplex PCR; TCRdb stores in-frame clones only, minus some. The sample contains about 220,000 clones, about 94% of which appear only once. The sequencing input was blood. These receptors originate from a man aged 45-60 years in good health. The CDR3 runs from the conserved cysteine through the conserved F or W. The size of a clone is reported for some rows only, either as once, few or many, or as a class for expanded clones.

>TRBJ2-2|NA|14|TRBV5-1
CASSRTGNTGELFF
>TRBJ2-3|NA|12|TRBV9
CASNSDRGTQYF
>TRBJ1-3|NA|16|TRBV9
CASSPSGGNSGNTIYF
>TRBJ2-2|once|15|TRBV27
CASRGGGVYTGELFF
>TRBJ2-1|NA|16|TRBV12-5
CASGLVIGGAYNEQFF
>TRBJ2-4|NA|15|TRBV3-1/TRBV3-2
CASSQTGGAKNIQYF
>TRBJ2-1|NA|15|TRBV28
CASRGSGFSYNEQFF
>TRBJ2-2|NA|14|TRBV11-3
CASSLGGNTGELFF
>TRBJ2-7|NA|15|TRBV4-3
CASSQGLAVVYEQYF
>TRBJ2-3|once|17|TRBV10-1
CASSESERGGLGDTQYF
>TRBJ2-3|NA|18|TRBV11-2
CASSLLTSGGGMADTQYF
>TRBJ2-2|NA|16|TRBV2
CASSDRLLGRAGELFF
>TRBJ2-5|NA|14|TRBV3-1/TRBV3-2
CASSPRGVQETQYF
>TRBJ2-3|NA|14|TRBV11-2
CASSFRGSADTQYF
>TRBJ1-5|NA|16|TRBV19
CASSKFRDRDYQPQHF
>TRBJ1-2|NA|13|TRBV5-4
CASSLDREGGYTF
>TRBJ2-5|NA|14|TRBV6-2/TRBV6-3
CASSYWDTQETQYF
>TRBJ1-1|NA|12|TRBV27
CASRGGVTEAFF
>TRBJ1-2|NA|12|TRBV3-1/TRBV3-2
CASSQEEGGYTF
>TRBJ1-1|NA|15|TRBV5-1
CASSLSPGSKTEAFF
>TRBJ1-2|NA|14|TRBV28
CASSSHTGNYGYTF
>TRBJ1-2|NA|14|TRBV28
CASSLRPGGYGYTF
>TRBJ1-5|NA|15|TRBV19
CASSIGSGAPQPQHF
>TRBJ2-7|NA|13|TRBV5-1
CASSLAPSYEQYF
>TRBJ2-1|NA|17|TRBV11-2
CASSSPGLAGSYNEQFF
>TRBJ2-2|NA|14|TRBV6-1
CASSEFRGRGKLFF
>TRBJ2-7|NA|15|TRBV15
CATSRDQPAFYEQYF
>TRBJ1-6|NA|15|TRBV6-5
CASSYSTLPGSPLHF
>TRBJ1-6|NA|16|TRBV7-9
CASSRSATGYNSPLHF
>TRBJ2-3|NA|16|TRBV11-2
CASSLVEGPATDTQYF
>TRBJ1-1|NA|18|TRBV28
CASSPDRGRIGFNTEAFF
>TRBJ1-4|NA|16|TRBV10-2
CASSEFAGLGNEKLFF
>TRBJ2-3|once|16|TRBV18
CASSPPEGLALNTQYF
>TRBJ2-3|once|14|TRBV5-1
CASSLQPTTDTQYF
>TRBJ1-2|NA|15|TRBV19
CASNTPGQGMYGYTF
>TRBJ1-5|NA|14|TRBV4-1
CASSPGDIHQPQHF
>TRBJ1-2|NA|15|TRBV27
CASSLQGRPNYGYTF
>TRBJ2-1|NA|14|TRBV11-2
CASSEQTGEVEQFF
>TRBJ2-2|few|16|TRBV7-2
CASSPGTGRDTGELFF
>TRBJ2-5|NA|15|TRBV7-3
CASTIKGRGQETQYF
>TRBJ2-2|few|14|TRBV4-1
CASSQWGGTGELFF
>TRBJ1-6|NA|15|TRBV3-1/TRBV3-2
CASSQTQGGNSPLHF
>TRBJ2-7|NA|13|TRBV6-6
CASTRGGPDEQYF
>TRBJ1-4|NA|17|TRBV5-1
CASSFQPGTGFFEKLFF
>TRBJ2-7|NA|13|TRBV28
CATLRPGSYEQYF
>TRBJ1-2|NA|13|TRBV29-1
CSVESDRLHGYTF
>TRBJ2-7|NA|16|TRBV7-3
CASSPRDRLGMHEQYF
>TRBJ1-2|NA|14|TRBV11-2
CASSLDSNRYGYTF
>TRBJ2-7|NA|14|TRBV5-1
CASHIGGSPYEQYF
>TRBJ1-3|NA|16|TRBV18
CASSQGLTSTGNTIYF
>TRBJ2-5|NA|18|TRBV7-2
CASSRPTTMSGGWETQYF
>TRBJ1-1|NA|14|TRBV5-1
CASSLSGTGGSAFF
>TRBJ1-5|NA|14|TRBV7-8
CASSLGRSNQPQHF